This T cell receptor beta chain was observed in a study of T cell responses to AZD1222 COVID-19 vaccine. The V gene's germline CDR1 is MNHEY and CDR2 SVGAGI. This CDR3 region has 14 residues. Trimming left V 2 bases short and J 4 bases short, with 9 bases between. Produced via immunoSEQ multiplex PCR; TCRdb's table is partial and in-frame only. Counted here are over 85,000 clones, 85% to 95% occurring once; the ten biggest clones make up roughly 7.8%. This receptor was identified in an adult in good health. J is TRBJ1-3 and V is TRBV6-5; D ambiguous. This specimen consisted of peripheral blood, obtained on day 0 of AZD1222 vaccination. CDR3 DNA sequence: TGTGCCAGCAGTTACGGTGGGTTCGGAAACACCATATATTTT. Translating gives CASSYGGFGNTIYF.